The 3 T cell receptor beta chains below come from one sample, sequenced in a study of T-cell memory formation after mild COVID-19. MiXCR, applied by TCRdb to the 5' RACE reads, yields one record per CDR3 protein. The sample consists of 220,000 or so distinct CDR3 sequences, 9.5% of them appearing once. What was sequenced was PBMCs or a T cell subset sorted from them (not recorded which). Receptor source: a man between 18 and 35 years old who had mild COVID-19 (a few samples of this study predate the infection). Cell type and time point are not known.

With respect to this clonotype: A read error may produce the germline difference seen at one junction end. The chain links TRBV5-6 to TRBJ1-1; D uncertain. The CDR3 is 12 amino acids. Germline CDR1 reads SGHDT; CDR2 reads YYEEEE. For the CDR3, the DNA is TGTGCCAGCAGCTTCCAGGCGGCTGAAGCGTTCTTT. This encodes CASSFQAAEAFF.

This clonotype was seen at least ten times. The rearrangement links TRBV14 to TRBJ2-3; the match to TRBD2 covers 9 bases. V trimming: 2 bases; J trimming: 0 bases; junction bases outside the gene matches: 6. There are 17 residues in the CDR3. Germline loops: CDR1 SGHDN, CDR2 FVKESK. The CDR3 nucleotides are TGTGCCAGCAGCCAAACCTGGACTAGCGTGAGCACAGATACGCAGTATTTT. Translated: CASSQTWTSVSTDTQYF.

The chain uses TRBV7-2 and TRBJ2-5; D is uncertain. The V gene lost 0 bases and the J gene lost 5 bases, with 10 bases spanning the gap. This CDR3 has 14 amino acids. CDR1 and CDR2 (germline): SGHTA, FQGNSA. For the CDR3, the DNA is TGTGCCAGCAGCTTAGCATTCCATGGGGAGACCCAGTACTTC. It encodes CASSLAFHGETQYF.